The T cell receptor beta chain under discussion was sequenced for a study of control samples from healthy donors and cancer patients. Using immunoSEQ multiplex PCR, the repertoire was profiled, and TCRdb retains in-frame clones only, with some absent. The profile shows 75,000 to 95,000 clones, roughly nine tenths of them singletons. Material for sequencing was PBMCs. This clonotype was obtained from a woman in her fifties or sixties with colorectal cancer.

The CDR3 region is CASSPEGQGNEQFF. Here the CDR3 DNA reads TGCGCCAGCAGCCCCGAGGGACAGGGGAACGAGCAGTTCTTC. The V and J genes are TRBV5-1 and TRBJ2-1, with 10 bases that match TRBD1. J was trimmed by 10 bases and V by 4 bases; bases with no gene match: 8. The CDR3 spans 14 residues. Per germline, CDR1 SGHRS and CDR2 YFSETQ. Together with reference TRBV5-1 and TRBJ2-1, the CDR3 gives the full variable domain: KAGVTQTPRYLIKTRGQQVTLSCSPISGHRSVSWYQQTPGQGLQFLFEYFSETQRNKGNFPGRFSGRQFSNSRSEMNVSTLELGDSALYLCASSPEGQGNEQFFGPGTRLTVL.